These T cell receptor beta chains were read from a single sample in a study of T cell changes during pregnancy in multiple sclerosis. Produced via immunoSEQ multiplex PCR; TCRdb's table is partial and in-frame only. Of roughly 58,000 clones listed, 94% are singletons. The material sequenced was CD8+ T cells from peripheral blood mononuclear cells, taken in the third trimester of pregnancy. The receptor set was obtained from a female donor with multiple sclerosis, enrolled in a pregnancy study. Both conserved end residues are part of each CDR3. Each record gives: clone size, J gene, D gene, V gene, CDR3 DNA, CDR3 protein. D genes are given only for firm matches. Only part of the rows carry a size: once, few, many, or a class if the clone is expanded.

abundance: NA
j_gene: TRBJ1-1
d_gene: TRBD1
v_gene: TRBV28
CDR3nt: TGTGCCAGCAGTTGGGAAGGGGGCACTTACACTGAAGCTTTCTTT
CDR3aa: CASSWEGGTYTEAFF

abundance: NA
j_gene: TRBJ2-1
d_gene: NA
v_gene: TRBV27
CDR3nt: TGTGCCAGCAGTTTTCAAGCGGAGGGGGCGAATGAGCAGTTCTTC
CDR3aa: CASSFQAEGANEQFF

abundance: NA
j_gene: TRBJ1-1
d_gene: NA
v_gene: TRBV7-9
CDR3nt: TGTGCCAGCAGCTTAGTTCAGTACACCTTGAACACTGAAGCTTTCTTT
CDR3aa: CASSLVQYTLNTEAFF

abundance: NA
j_gene: TRBJ1-1
d_gene: NA
v_gene: TRBV6-5
CDR3nt: TGTGCCAGCAGTTACCAGACAGTTCTCCAGACTGAAGCTTTCTTT
CDR3aa: CASSYQTVLQTEAFF

abundance: NA
j_gene: TRBJ2-7
d_gene: NA
v_gene: TRBV5-1
CDR3nt: TGCGCCAGCAGCTTATACATTGGAGGTTACGAGCAGTACTTC
CDR3aa: CASSLYIGGYEQYF

abundance: NA
j_gene: TRBJ2-2
d_gene: NA
v_gene: TRBV28
CDR3nt: TGTGCCAGCAGTGGCAGGGGAGCCGGGGAGCTGTTTTTT
CDR3aa: CASSGRGAGELFF

abundance: NA
j_gene: TRBJ2-1
d_gene: NA
v_gene: TRBV27
CDR3nt: TGTGCCAGCAGTCCACTCGGGGTCAATGAGCAGTTCTTC
CDR3aa: CASSPLGVNEQFF

abundance: NA
j_gene: TRBJ2-7
d_gene: NA
v_gene: TRBV7-8
CDR3nt: TGTGCCAGCAGCTCGAGCTCCTACGAGCAGTACTTC
CDR3aa: CASSSSSYEQYF

abundance: few
j_gene: TRBJ1-1
d_gene: NA
v_gene: TRBV19
CDR3nt: TGTGCCAGTAGTACAGGGGCCACTGAAGCTTTCTTT
CDR3aa: CASSTGATEAFF

abundance: NA
j_gene: TRBJ2-1
d_gene: NA
v_gene: TRBV29-1
CDR3nt: TGCAGCGTTGAAGGGGCGGGTCCCGCGGGGTACAATGAGCAGTTCTTC
CDR3aa: CSVEGAGPAGYNEQFF

abundance: NA
j_gene: TRBJ2-7
d_gene: TRBD1
v_gene: TRBV11-2
CDR3nt: TGTGCCAGCAGCCCAGGGACAGGGGGCCCCTACGAGCAGTACTTC
CDR3aa: CASSPGTGGPYEQYF

abundance: NA
j_gene: TRBJ2-3
d_gene: TRBD1
v_gene: TRBV13
CDR3nt: TGTGCCAGCAGCACCCGACAGGGCAGCACAGATACGCAGTATTTT
CDR3aa: CASSTRQGSTDTQYF

abundance: NA
j_gene: TRBJ1-1
d_gene: NA
v_gene: TRBV27
CDR3nt: TGTGCCAGCAGTTTCTCTGGGGGCGCGGACACTGAAGCTTTCTTT
CDR3aa: CASSFSGGADTEAFF

abundance: NA
j_gene: TRBJ2-7
d_gene: TRBD1
v_gene: TRBV25-1
CDR3nt: TGTGCCAGCAGTGTATCCGGGACAGGGGTCGAGCAGTACTTC
CDR3aa: CASSVSGTGVEQYF

abundance: NA
j_gene: TRBJ2-5
d_gene: NA
v_gene: TRBV19
CDR3nt: TGTGCCAGTAGTATATACGAGGGGGAAGAGACCCAGTACTTC
CDR3aa: CASSIYEGEETQYF

abundance: NA
j_gene: TRBJ2-3
d_gene: TRBD2
v_gene: TRBV19
CDR3nt: TGTGCCAGTAGTTCCGCTCTTAGGGCGGGAGCTTTAGATACGCAGTATTTT
CDR3aa: CASSSALRAGALDTQYF

abundance: NA
j_gene: TRBJ1-1
d_gene: NA
v_gene: TRBV19
CDR3nt: TGTGCCAGTAGTACGGGTCCCCTCACTGAAGCTTTCTTT
CDR3aa: CASSTGPLTEAFF

abundance: NA
j_gene: TRBJ2-7
d_gene: TRBD2
v_gene: TRBV5-1
CDR3nt: TGCGCCAGCAGCTCCGGGACTAGCGACTCCTACGAGCAGTACTTC
CDR3aa: CASSSGTSDSYEQYF

abundance: NA
j_gene: TRBJ1-1
d_gene: TRBD1
v_gene: TRBV19
CDR3nt: TGTGCCAGTAGTAAATCAGGGGGTTTCACTGAAGCTTTCTTT
CDR3aa: CASSKSGGFTEAFF

abundance: NA
j_gene: TRBJ2-2
d_gene: TRBD2
v_gene: TRBV15
CDR3nt: TGTGCCACCAGCCCATGGGGGGGATTGAGCACCGGGGAGCTGTTTTTT
CDR3aa: CATSPWGGLSTGELFF

abundance: NA
j_gene: TRBJ2-3
d_gene: NA
v_gene: TRBV7-2
CDR3nt: TGTGCCAGCAGCTTAGTGCGGGTGGTCCCCGCAGATACGCAGTATTTT
CDR3aa: CASSLVRVVPADTQYF

abundance: NA
j_gene: TRBJ2-1
d_gene: NA
v_gene: TRBV2
CDR3nt: TGTGCCAGCACTCCGTTGCGCCGCAATGAGCAGTTCTTC
CDR3aa: CASTPLRRNEQFF

abundance: NA
j_gene: TRBJ2-7
d_gene: NA
v_gene: TRBV5-6
CDR3nt: TGTGCCAGCAGCTTAGAGGTGGCCCCCTACGAGCAGTACTTC
CDR3aa: CASSLEVAPYEQYF

abundance: NA
j_gene: TRBJ1-4
d_gene: NA
v_gene: TRBV27
CDR3nt: TGTGCCAGCAGGAAAGGGGTTACTAATGAAAAACTGTTTTTT
CDR3aa: CASRKGVTNEKLFF

abundance: NA
j_gene: TRBJ1-4
d_gene: NA
v_gene: TRBV6-5
CDR3nt: TGTGCCAGCAGTTACTCGAGCTGGTTATCTAATGAAAAACTGTTTTTT
CDR3aa: CASSYSSWLSNEKLFF

abundance: NA
j_gene: TRBJ1-2
d_gene: NA
v_gene: TRBV7-9
CDR3nt: TGTGCCAGCAGCCACATTTCCCTCCCCTTATATGGCTACACCTTC
CDR3aa: CASSHISLPLYGYTF

abundance: NA
j_gene: TRBJ2-1
d_gene: NA
v_gene: TRBV27
CDR3nt: TGTGCCAGCAGTTTTCCGTACAATGAGCAGTTCTTC
CDR3aa: CASSFPYNEQFF